The 26 T cell receptor beta chains given below trace back to one sample, sequenced in a study of T-cell reconstitution after alpha-beta-depleted transplantation in children. Unique molecular identifiers were incorporated during preparation of the TCRbeta library. TCRdb redid the calling of the PCR reads with MiXCR, one entry per CDR3 protein. The table includes 700,000 to 950,000 distinct CDR3 sequences, around 15% detected once. The sample in question was PBMCs, mostly from graft donor cells, obtained 360 days after TCRalphabeta/CD19-depleted stem cell transplant. The receptor set was obtained from a male patient under 18 who had a stem cell transplant for acute lymphoblastic leukemia, so the T cells may come from the graft donor.

The chain has TRBV18 and TRBJ2-1, with 7 bases that match TRBD1. The junction had 2 bases not matched to a gene; V was cut back by 2 bases and J by 4 bases. CDR1 is KGHSH and CDR2 is LQKENI in the germline V gene. There are 14 residues in the CDR3. The CDR3 DNA reads as TGTGCCAGCTCACCATCGACAGGGTACAATGAGCAGTTCTTC. Its protein product is CASSPSTGYNEQFF.

The V gene is TRBV24-1, the J gene TRBJ2-3, with a possible D match to TRBD2 (6 bases). CDR3 size: 15 residues. Germline values: CDR1 KGHDR, CDR2 SFDVKD. The V and J ends lost 5 bases and 4 bases respectively, with 15 bases between them. CDR3 protein: CATSGRGTGSDTQYF. The CDR3 coding sequence is TGTGCCACCAGTGGACGCGGGACGGGGTCAGATACGCAGTATTTT.

This clonotype has ten or more counts. J is TRBJ2-5 and V is TRBV5-6; D is perhaps TRBD1 or TRBD2 (5 bases each). Germline V gene sequence: CDR1 SGHDT, CDR2 YYEEEE. Trimming removed 4 bases from V and 5 bases from J, with 15 bases in between. The length of the CDR3 is 14 residues. This chain's CDR3 is CASSDRGWEETQYF. The CDR3 DNA reads as TGTGCCAGCAGCGACAGAGGGTGGGAGGAGACCCAGTACTTC.

This clonotype was counted at least ten times. The V gene is TRBV28, the J gene TRBJ2-5; D is possibly TRBD1 or TRBD2 (6 bases each). Per the germline V gene, CDR1 is MDHEN and CDR2 is SYDVKM. This CDR3 has 15 residues. V was cut by 4 bases and J by 5 bases, with 17 bases left in between. The CDR3: CASSSDQGRRETQYF. CDR3 sequence (DNA): TGTGCCAGCAGTTCCGATCAGGGGAGGAGGGAGACCCAGTACTTC.

This clonotype has at least ten counts. The chain couples TRBV6-5 to TRBJ2-7; 7 bases are shared with TRBD1. J lost 2 bases, V lost 5 bases, and 6 bases had no gene match. Germline-derived CDR1 and CDR2 are MNHEY and SVGAGI. The CDR3 has 14 residues. The CDR3: CASSNRDSTYEQYF. The CDR3 DNA follows: TGTGCCAGCAGTAACCGGGACAGCACCTACGAGCAGTACTTC.

This clonotype has just a few counts. V is TRBV20-1 and J is TRBJ1-3, with D unclear. V was trimmed by 2 bases and J by 1 base, leaving 18 bases between them. Looked up from germline, CDR1 is DFQATT and CDR2 is SNEGSKA (reference sequence). The CDR3 length is 17 residues. DNA for the CDR3: TGCAGTGCTAGACCAGCAGGCAGGAGGGTATCTGGAAACACCATATATTTT. Translating gives CSARPAGRRVSGNTIYF.

The chain has TRBV2 and TRBJ2-7; possibly TRBD1 or TRBD2 for D (5 bases each). The CDR3 is made up of 14 amino acids. CDR1 and CDR2 (germline): SNHLY, FYNNEI. Trimming took off 5 bases at V and 5 bases at J, with 16 bases between the two ends. In nucleotides, the CDR3 is TGTGCCAGCAGTCGAGGCAGGGAGATTGACGAGCAGTACTTC. It yields the protein CASSRGREIDEQYF.

Of note for this clonotype: A much larger clone is a single base away; this may be a read error. This CDR3 is missing its conserved last phenylalanine or tryptophan, likely due to a read error. J is TRBJ2-3 and V is TRBV29-1; 8 bases are a match to TRBD2. V lost 2 bases, J lost 4 bases, and 5 bases stayed unmatched. From germline, CDR1 is SQVTM and CDR2 ANQGSEA. CDR3 length: 14 amino acids. CDR3 DNA sequence: TGCAGCGTTGAACGGGGGGGCGCGGCAGATACGCAGTATGTT. It codes for CSVERGGAADTQYV.

This clonotype has ten or more counts. This chain joins TRBV5-6 and TRBJ2-1; 13 bases match TRBD2. The J segment lost 10 bases and the V segment lost 4 bases, leaving 8 bases of the junction unmatched. Germline assignment: CDR1 SGHDT and CDR2 YYEEEE. The length of the CDR3 is 15 residues. The CDR3 reads CASSTGLAGIYEQFF. The DNA for the CDR3 is TGTGCCAGCAGCACGGGACTAGCGGGAATATACGAGCAGTTCTTC. The full variable domain, completed using reference TRBV5-6 and TRBJ2-1, is DAGVTQSPTHLIKTRGQQVTLRCSPKSGHDTVSWYQQALGQGPQFIFQYYEEEERQRGNFPDRFSGHQFPNYSSELNVNALLLGDSALYLCASSTGLAGIYEQFFGPGTRLTVL.

This chain links TRBV20-1 with TRBJ2-6, with D hard to call. V was cut by 6 bases and J by 2 bases, with 17 bases left in between. Germline CDR1 DFQATT, CDR2 SNEGSKA (reference sequence). There are 16 residues in the CDR3. The CDR3 here is CSAPSHAAPGANVLTF. In DNA form, the CDR3 reads TGCAGTGCCCCCTCCCATGCAGCCCCTGGGGCCAACGTCCTGACTTTC.

This clonotype has a handful of counts. CDR3 residues: CASSRRTDEQYF. The CDR3 DNA is TGTGCCAGCAGCAGAAGGACAGATGAGCAGTACTTC. The chain carries TRBV13 and TRBJ2-7; a weak D match, TRBD1 (6 bases). Trimming removed 5 bases at V and 7 bases at J, with 12 bases between. The germline gives CDR1 PRHDT, CDR2 FYEKMQ (reference sequence). This CDR3 has 12 residues.

There are a few counts of this clonotype. This chain connects TRBV11-1 to TRBJ2-1; maybe TRBD1 (6 bases). CDR1 and CDR2 (germline): SGHAT, FQDESV (reference sequence). CDR3 length equals 15 residues. V was pared by 5 bases and J by 6 bases, with 17 bases between. The CDR3 nucleotides are TGTGCCAGCAGCCCCAACAGGGTAACAGGCAATGAGCAGTTCTTC. This translates into CASSPNRVTGNEQFF.

The chain joins TRBV13 to TRBJ2-7; 7 bases fit TRBD1. The CDR3 totals 14 residues. In germline, CDR1 is PRHDT, CDR2 FYEKMQ (reference sequence). J gave up 3 bases and V 4 bases, and 6 bases lay outside the gene matches. The DNA of the CDR3 is TGTGCCAGCAGCTCCCGGGACAGTGGCTACGAGCAGTACTTC. Translating gives CASSSRDSGYEQYF. The complete variable domain, with remaining parts taken from reference TRBV13 and TRBJ2-7, reads AAGVIQSPRHLIKEKRETATLKCYPIPRHDTVYWYQQGPGQDPQFLISFYEKMQSDKGSIPDRFSAQQFSDYHSELNMSSLELGDSALYFCASSSRDSGYEQYFGPGTRLTVT.

The J gene is TRBJ2-4, the V gene TRBV6-1; TRBD1 agrees at 9 bases. The germline gives CDR1 MNHNS, CDR2 SASEGT. The trim removed 6 bases at V and 0 bases at J, leaving 3 bases unmatched. The CDR3 contains 15 residues. CDR3 nucleotide sequence: TGTGCCAGCAGCCGACAGGGGGAAGCCAAAAACATTCAGTACTTC. Translated, it gives CASSRQGEAKNIQYF.

The genes are TRBV27 and TRBJ2-7; D is possibly TRBD1 or TRBD2 (7 bases each). Germline CDR1 and CDR2: MNHEY and SMNVEV (reference sequence). Trimming took 5 bases from V and 6 from J, leaving 17 bases between them. The CDR3 sequence is 14 residues long. The CDR3 region is CASSLGGGPLEQYF. The CDR3 DNA reads TGTGCCAGCAGTCTGGGAGGGGGCCCCCTCGAGCAGTACTTC.

The chain links TRBV5-1 to TRBJ2-1, with a tentative D call TRBD2 (6 bases). CDR3 length: 16 amino acids. The germline V gene has CDR1 SGHRS and CDR2 YFSETQ. With 0 bases removed from V and 1 base from J, the gap between germline ends came to 11 bases. The CDR3 bases are TGCGCCAGCAGCTTGGATCGAGGGACTTCCTACAATGAGCAGTTCTTC. Protein sequence: CASSLDRGTSYNEQFF.

In this sample, this clonotype turned up a few times. The chain recombines TRBV15 with TRBJ2-1; no clear D. CDR3 length: 16 residues. Trimming stripped 5 bases from V and 2 bases from J, with 16 bases between. Germline CDR1 and CDR2: LNHNV and YYDKDF (reference sequence). The CDR3 DNA sequence: TGTGCCACCAGCTCTCGAGGCCCGAGACCCTACAATGAGCAGTTCTTC. Translation: CATSSRGPRPYNEQFF.

The chain uses TRBV12-3 or TRBV12-4 and TRBJ2-7; TRBD1 matches at 7 bases. V was clipped by 4 bases and J by 1 base; unmatched bases: 16. The CDR3 totals 18 residues. The CDR3 DNA sequence: TGTGCCAGCAGTTCGACGGGTCCCGGGACAGACCCTTCCTACGAGCAGTACTTC. It encodes CASSSTGPGTDPSYEQYF.

The chain carries TRBV20-1 and TRBJ1-4, with a weak D call TRBD1 (5 bases). Germline-derived CDR1 and CDR2 are DFQATT and SNEGSKA (reference sequence). Deletions cut 7 bases from V and 7 bases from J, with 19 bases between. The CDR3 sequence is 14 residues long. In DNA form, the CDR3 reads TGCAGTGGGCTCGAGTGGGGTGGGGGTGAAAAACTGTTTTTT. Its translation: CSGLEWGGGEKLFF.

This clonotype was seen only once. The CDR3 DNA is TGCGCCAGCAGCTTGCGGTACGGCGGGAGGGTAACCTACGAGCAGTACTTC. It encodes CASSLRYGGRVTYEQYF. The chain joins TRBV5-1 to TRBJ2-7; 9 positions agree with TRBD2. The ends lost 1 base at V and 2 bases at J; junction bases unmatched: 10. CDR1 SGHRS and CDR2 YFSETQ come from the germline V gene. The CDR3 runs to 17 residues. The complete variable domain, with remaining parts taken from reference TRBV5-1 and TRBJ2-7, reads KAGVTQTPRYLIKTRGQQVTLSCSPISGHRSVSWYQQTPGQGLQFLFEYFSETQRNKGNFPGRFSGRQFSNSRSEMNVSTLELGDSALYLCASSLRYGGRVTYEQYFGPGTRLTVT.

The chain has TRBV5-6 and TRBJ2-2; D ambiguous. V was pared by 4 bases and J by 6 bases, with 7 bases between. The CDR3 is 12 residues long. CDR1 and CDR2 from the germline V gene are SGHDT and YYEEEE. CDR3 sequence reads: CASSPTPGELFF. CDR3 coding DNA: TGTGCCAGCAGCCCTACCCCCGGGGAGCTGTTTTTT.

This clonotype was seen a few times. The CDR3 DNA is TGTGCCAGCAGGTACGAGGACAGTCACAATGAGCAGTTCTTC. This sequence encodes CASRYEDSHNEQFF. The rearrangement uses TRBV6-5 and TRBJ2-1, with a tentative D call TRBD1 (6 bases). This CDR3 has 14 amino acids. From germline, CDR1 is MNHEY and CDR2 SVGAGI. V lost 6 bases to trimming and J lost 5 bases, with 14 bases between them.

This clonotype was recorded a few times. The chain carries TRBV29-1 and TRBJ1-1; D unclear. V was cut by 2 bases and J by 5 bases, with 9 bases left in between. This CDR3 has 12 amino acids. CDR1 is SQVTM and CDR2 is ANQGSEA in the germline V gene. Here the CDR3 DNA reads TGCAGCGTTGAAAGTCTGCGGACTGAAGCTTTCTTT. As protein: CSVESLRTEAFF.

The chain is built from TRBV5-1 and TRBJ1-2; 9 bases map to TRBD1. This CDR3 is 15 amino acids long. The germline V gene encodes CDR1 SGHRS and CDR2 YFSETQ. Trimming cost V 1 base and J 5 bases; bases outside gene matches: 6. CDR3 region: CASSLSAGTGYGYTF. The CDR3 coding sequence is TGCGCCAGCAGCTTGTCTGCCGGGACAGGGTATGGCTACACCTTC.

A few counts support this clonotype. The chain joins TRBV6-1 to TRBJ2-5; a possible D gene is TRBD2 (5 bases). V was pared by 5 bases and J by 4 bases, with 20 bases between. Germline V lookup: CDR1 MNHNS, CDR2 SASEGT. The CDR3 length is 16 residues. CDR3 nucleotide sequence: TGTGCCAGCAGTCCCCTTTCGAGGGTGGCGGGAGAGACCCAGTACTTC. Protein: CASSPLSRVAGETQYF.

This clonotype has a handful of counts. V usage is TRBV4-1 and J usage is TRBJ1-5; D is undetermined. V lost 0 bases and J lost 0, with 18 bases in between. The CDR3 is 19 residues long. The V gene's germline CDR1 is MGHRA and CDR2 YSYEKL. The CDR3: CASSQDTGFALYSNQPQHF. For the CDR3, the DNA is TGCGCCAGCAGCCAAGATACGGGGTTCGCCCTTTATAGCAATCAGCCCCAGCATTTT.